This T cell receptor (beta chain) was recorded in a study of naive and memory T cell subsets. Study-level points and caveats: In CD4 and CD8 cells, diversity dropped from naive through EMRA. In naive cells, over 85% of TCR sequences were seen only once.

CDR1 is SGHTA, CDR2 FQGNSA, per germline. The CDR3 extends over 16 amino acids. V lost 1 base and J lost 7; bases outside the gene matches: 6. An equimolar mix of two oligonucleotides served as the beta constant-region primer for TRBC1 and TRBC2. The ligated cDNA underwent four PCR rounds using SP2 and nested alpha and beta constant-region primers. One entry per CDR3 protein results from TCRdb running MiXCR on the UMI-ligation and nested PCR reads. The sample lists approximately 140,000 distinct CDR3 sequences; more than 15% were seen once. A remark on this clonotype: Its antigen remains unknown.

CMV status came from CD4+ IFNgamma after overnight CMV lysate stimulation. The sequencing input was naive CD4+ T cells from blood. The TCR was taken from a human donor in good health. V usage is TRBV7-2 and J usage is TRBJ2-2, with 10 bases fitting TRBD2. The CDR3, as DNA: TGTGCCAGCAGCTTAGGGAGCGGGAGGGCCAGCGGGGAGCTGTTTTTT. The encoded protein is CASSLGSGRASGELFF. The variable domain in full, with the rest retrieved from reference TRBV7-2 and TRBJ2-2, is GAGVSQSPSNKVTEKGKDVELRCDPISGHTALYWYRQSLGQGLEFLIYFQGNSAPDKSGLPSDRFSAERTGGSVSTLTIQRTQQEDSAVYLCASSLGSGRASGELFFGEGSRLTVL.